Listed below are T cell receptor beta chains from one sample, sequenced in a study of spatial heterogeneity in lung cancer. TCRdb called the 5' RACE reads again in MiXCR, with one record for every CDR3 protein. The profile shows some 7,700 distinct CDR3 sequences, approximately 9% of them singletons. The sequences come from lung tumor tissue, collected at surgery. These receptors all stem from a male donor with early-stage non-small cell lung cancer. CDR3s leave out the opening cysteine and the closing phenylalanine or tryptophan. The order of the fields is V gene, CDR3 protein.

TRBV7-2 ASSLDGWGTEAF
TRBV5-6 ASSLTDTQY
TRBV29-1 SVAGQQETQY
TRBV18 ASSLRTDTQY
TRBV5-1 ASSAGQTDTQY
TRBV7-6 ASSSEETQY
TRBV15 ATSRVQGSGELF
TRBV5-6 ASSLGAERETQY
TRBV21-1 ASSPPKGGSVNEQF
TRBV20-1 SASSPLAGGRREQF
TRBV7-2 ASSRMGDTEAF
TRBV6-2/TRBV6-3 ASRAGGGNQPQH
TRBV5-1 ASSLLGGTSYEQY
TRBV20-1 SAREIAGARTDTQY
TRBV15 ATSSEGQLYNEQF
TRBV12-3/TRBV12-4 ASSLGGSPHEQF
TRBV28 ASSRPGLRSKLF
TRBV30 AWSSGLAGGQTQY
TRBV12-3/TRBV12-4 ASSRGTGGYGYT
TRBV15 ATSRDNMKLNYGYT
TRBV7-9 ASSPWTGQGMGTEAF
TRBV28 ASSSSGTSTHEQF
TRBV6-6 ASTSTADTQY
TRBV25-1 ASSEQGNSPLH
TRBV19 ASSQGRWMNTEAF
TRBV9 ASSVGLAGGEQY
TRBV5-4 ASSGTGTTDTQY
TRBV11-1 ASSLVSSGYNEQF
TRBV10-3 AISSGGADTQY
TRBV28 ASSPLTSNGETQY
TRBV20-1 SAARQLATEAF
TRBV10-2 ASRQRAGQETQY
TRBV27 ASSRTGVLAGSEGIHEQY
TRBV7-2 ASSRALGLAGVEQY
TRBV5-1 ASSSPGNTIY
TRBV10-3 AISESGTQTNTEAF
TRBV5-1 ASSLGPAYEQY
TRBV6-5 ASRGDGRYEQY
TRBV5-4 ASSLRTGQETQY
TRBV27 ASSSWQGNTGELF
TRBV6-4 ASSASPGTGELF
TRBV5-1 ASSLDSGGSTDTQY
TRBV7-8 ASSGVAYNEQF
TRBV27 ASRDIAYNEQF
TRBV6-6 ASSYYLAGARNEQY
TRBV4-3 ASSQDLWGDETKNIQY
TRBV7-2 ASSLGGGSYNEQF
TRBV7-2 ASSFNPQETQY
TRBV2 ASTVNTEAF